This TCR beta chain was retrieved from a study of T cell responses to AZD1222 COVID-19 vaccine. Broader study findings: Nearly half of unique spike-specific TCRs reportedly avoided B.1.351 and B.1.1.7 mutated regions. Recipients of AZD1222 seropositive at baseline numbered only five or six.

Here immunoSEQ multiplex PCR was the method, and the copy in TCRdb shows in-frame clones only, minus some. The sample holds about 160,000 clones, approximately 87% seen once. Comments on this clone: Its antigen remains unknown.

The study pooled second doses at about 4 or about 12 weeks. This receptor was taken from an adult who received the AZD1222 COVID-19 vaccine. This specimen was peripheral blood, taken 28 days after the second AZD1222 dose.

Here the CDR3 DNA reads TGCGCCAGCAGTCCACGACTAGCGGGGAGACAAGAGACCCAGTACTTC. Translating gives CASSPRLAGRQETQYF. The gene calls are TRBV5-1 and TRBJ2-5; 11 nucleotides align to TRBD2. J lost 2 bases, V lost 5 bases, and 8 bases had no gene match. CDR3 size: 16 residues. The germline V gene has CDR1 SGHRS and CDR2 YFSETQ.